This T cell receptor beta chain is from a study of T-cell memory formation after mild COVID-19. Study context: The two donors had largely donor-specific TCR clusters. Regarding the study as a whole: Some responding clones appeared in pre-infection memory, suggesting cross-reactive memory joined. Clones shrinking from day 15 to 85 showed even CD4/CD8 mixes; later expanders tilted CD4+. CD4+ contracting clones were mainly CM and EM; CD8+ ones, EMRA.

The V and J ends lost 5 bases and 7 bases respectively, with 14 bases between them. The CDR3 consists of 13 residues. Looked up from germline, CDR1 is SGHTA and CDR2 is FQGNSA. About this clonotype: Its antigen remains unknown.

TCRdb recomputed calls from the 5' RACE reads with MiXCR, one row per CDR3 protein. In the table there are fewer than 650,000 distinct CDR3 sequences, about 18% of which are singletons. The TCR sequence derives from an adult woman who had mild COVID-19 (a few samples of this study predate the infection). Cell type and time point are not known. Sequencing was done on a sample of PBMCs or a T cell subset sorted from them (not recorded which). V and J are TRBV7-2 and TRBJ1-1; D not resolved. The CDR3 sequence: CASSKYVQVEAFF. CDR3 DNA sequence: TGTGCCAGCAGCAAGTACGTGCAGGTTGAAGCTTTCTTT.